This T cell receptor (beta chain) was found in a study of T-cell reconstitution after alpha-beta-depleted transplantation in children. General observations from the study: Roughly two months post-transplant, alpha-beta T cells reportedly originated from several hundred graft clones that had expanded.

Only a few counts were recorded for this clonotype. Its antigen is still unknown. Germline V gene lookup returns CDR1 DFQATT and CDR2 SNEGSKA (reference sequence). The CDR3 sequence is 16 residues long. Trimming removed 0 bases at V and 0 bases at J, with 12 bases between. Unique molecular identifiers were incorporated during preparation of the TCRbeta library. From the PCR reads, TCRdb called clonotypes with MiXCR, one entry per CDR3 protein. The sample carries about 440,000 distinct CDR3 sequences, approximately 41% recorded once. V is TRBV20-1 and J is TRBJ1-5; D is unclear. This specimen consisted of PBMCs, obtained before TCRalphabeta/CD19-depleted stem cell transplant. The TCR sequence derives from a girl aged 2 to 10 with aplastic anemia, due to receive a stem cell transplant. Here the CDR3 reads CSARDRLGGSNQPQHF. CDR3 in DNA: TGCAGTGCTAGAGATCGCTTAGGTGGTAGCAATCAGCCCCAGCATTTT.